The 20 T cell receptor beta chains below all came from one sample that was sequenced in a study of shared clonotypes between healthy human individuals. Clones were sequenced by immunoSEQ multiplex PCR, and TCRdb holds only the in-frame ones, with some missing. The sample consists of about a million clones, roughly 77% of them appearing once. The specimen sequenced was memory CD4+ T cells from PBMCs. Sample subset: CD45RA-negative fraction. The receptors were gathered from a man between 18 and 35 years old in good health. Some clones in this sample may be carry-over from other donors' samples.

This clone came up a few times. This chain joins TRBV7-9 and TRBJ2-1; possible D gene TRBD2, 6 bases. The CDR3 extends over 15 amino acids. Germline CDR1 and CDR2: SEHNR and FQNEAQ (reference sequence). The V end lost 5 bases, the J end lost 5 bases, and 16 bases lay between the germline ends. CDR3 nucleotides: TGTGCCAGCAGCCCCCGGTCTAGCGCCCACAATGAGCAGTTCTTC. Residues: CASSPRSSAHNEQFF.

This clone was counted many times. Here the CDR3 reads CASSVGAGGSNYGYTF. Here the CDR3 DNA reads TGCGCCAGCAGCGTGGGAGCCGGGGGCTCTAACTATGGCTACACCTTC. This rearrangement joins TRBV5-1 to TRBJ1-2, with D possibly matching TRBD1 (6 bases). V was trimmed by 4 bases and J by 0 bases, leaving 16 bases between them. CDR1 is SGHRS, CDR2 YFSETQ, per germline. The CDR3 extends over 16 amino acids.

Of note for this clone: One end of the junction varies from germline; a read error may be responsible. The genes are TRBV27 and TRBJ1-6; tentative D call: TRBD1 (5 bases). This CDR3 spans 16 amino acids. Germline V CDR1 and CDR2: MNHEY, SMNVEV (reference sequence). CDR3 nucleotide sequence: TGTGCCAGCAGTTTATCAGGGGCCTCCTTTAATTCACCCCTCCACTTT. Its protein product is CASSLSGASFNSPLHF.

This chain uses TRBV11-2 with TRBJ2-5; 7 bases are shared with TRBD1. This CDR3 has 15 residues. Germline V gene sequence: CDR1 SGHAT, CDR2 FQNNGV. The J segment lost 5 bases and the V segment lost 2 bases, leaving 8 bases of the junction unmatched. The CDR3 spells CASSLQQGVRETQYF. The CDR3 coding sequence is TGTGCCAGCAGCTTACAGCAGGGGGTTCGGGAGACCCAGTACTTC.

This chain links TRBV11-1 with TRBJ2-3; 8 bases line up with TRBD2. After removal of 3 bases from V and 5 bases from J, the junction contained 4 bases not matched to a gene. CDR1 is SGHAT and CDR2 is FQDESV in the germline V gene (reference sequence). There are 14 residues in the CDR3. CDR3 amino acids: CASSFTSGIDTQYF. The DNA of the CDR3 is TGTGCCAGCAGCTTCACTAGCGGAATAGATACGCAGTATTTT.

In its sample, this clone was seen once. The J gene is TRBJ2-1, the V gene TRBV11-2; a possible D gene is TRBD1 (6 bases). CDR1 and CDR2 (germline): SGHAT, FQNNGV. Trimming removed 5 bases at V and 10 bases at J, with 24 bases between. The CDR3 extends over 16 amino acids. CDR3 coding DNA: TGTGCCAGCAGCGTCCTGACAGGCCCCCGAGGAGGAGAGCAGTTCTTC. Translation: CASSVLTGPRGGEQFF. Full variable domain (rest looked up from reference TRBV11-2 and TRBJ2-1): EAGVAQSPRYKIIEKRQSVAFWCNPISGHATLYWYQQILGQGPKLLIQFQNNGVVDDSQLPKDRFSAERLKGVDSTLKIQPAKLEDSAVYLCASSVLTGPRGGEQFFGPGTRLTVL.

The V call is TRBV6-1, the J call TRBJ2-1; no definite D call. Germline CDR1 and CDR2: MNHNS and SASEGT. There are 13 residues in the CDR3. Trimming took 4 bases from V and 6 from J, leaving 10 bases between them. This chain's CDR3 is CASSGVVGNEQFF. The CDR3 DNA reads as TGTGCCAGCAGTGGCGTTGTGGGCAATGAGCAGTTCTTC.

This chain links TRBV7-2 with TRBJ2-7; D may be TRBD1 or TRBD2 (6 bases each). Trimming took off 6 bases at V and 6 bases at J, with 21 bases between the two ends. This CDR3 region has 15 residues. Germline V lookup: CDR1 SGHTA, CDR2 FQGNSA. CDR3 loop: CASSRLSWGATEQYF. As DNA, the CDR3 is TGTGCCAGCAGTCGTCTTTCTTGGGGGGCGACCGAGCAGTACTTC.

The V gene is TRBV27, the J gene TRBJ2-5; 8 positions match TRBD1. Germline lookup yields CDR1 MNHEY and CDR2 SMNVEV (reference sequence). V gave up 4 bases and J gave up 5 bases; unmatched junction bases: 9. This CDR3 region has 15 residues. The CDR3 DNA follows: TGTGCCAGCAGTTACGGCAGGGGGCATCAGGAGACCCAGTACTTC. It translates to CASSYGRGHQETQYF.

This clone is a singleton in its sample. The V and J genes are TRBV6-5 and TRBJ1-5; TRBD1 is a possible D gene (5 bases). CDR3 length: 14 residues. Looked up from germline, CDR1 is MNHEY and CDR2 is SVGAGI. Trimming pared 7 bases from V and 11 bases from J, leaving 21 bases between. CDR3: CASNRQLTGVTQHF. CDR3 DNA sequence: TGTGCCAGCAACAGACAGCTTACGGGGGTGACCCAGCATTTT.

This chain links TRBV27 with TRBJ2-7; D is uncertain. The ends were cut back, 2 bases at V and 2 bases at J, with 10 bases in the middle. Germline V gene sequence: CDR1 MNHEY, CDR2 SMNVEV (reference sequence). The CDR3 is 14 amino acids. CDR3 protein: CASSLLAFAYEQYF. The CDR3 DNA reads TGTGCCAGCAGTTTACTCGCCTTCGCCTACGAGCAGTACTTC.

Ten or more counts support this clone. Other DNA sequences of this sample code for an identical CDR3. The V and J genes are TRBV6-5 and TRBJ2-5; D possibly matches TRBD1 or TRBD2 (6 bases each). V was trimmed by 0 bases and J by 3 bases, leaving 11 bases between them. Looked up from germline, CDR1 is MNHEY and CDR2 is SVGAGI. The CDR3 has 15 residues. CDR3 protein: CASSYSGGTEETQYF. DNA for the CDR3: TGTGCCAGCAGTTACTCCGGGGGCACCGAAGAGACCCAGTACTTC.

This clone was seen only a few times. The rearrangement links TRBV10-3 to TRBJ1-1; weak D call: TRBD1 (5 bases). Germline CDR1 reads ENHRY; CDR2 reads SYGVKD. The CDR3 is made up of 14 amino acids. Between the trimmed V and J ends, which lost 6 bases and 5 bases, there was a span of 16 bases. The CDR3 DNA sequence: TGTGCCATCAGCGTAAACTCAGGGAGAACTGAAGCTTTCTTT. Translating gives CAISVNSGRTEAFF.

This clone was found a few times. J is TRBJ1-5 and V is TRBV10-3; no clear D. Germline CDR1 reads ENHRY; CDR2 reads SYGVKD. V was shortened by 2 bases and J by 5 bases, with 10 bases between the two germline ends. This CDR3 is 14 amino acids long. For the CDR3, the DNA is TGTGCCATCAGTGAGAGCAGGTACGATCAGCCCCAGCATTTT. This encodes CAISESRYDQPQHF.

Regarding this clone: Other DNA sequences within the sample encode an identical CDR3. V is TRBV5-1 and J is TRBJ2-3; D is unresolved. Trimming pared 2 bases from V and 2 bases from J, leaving 0 bases between. The CDR3 sequence is 11 residues long. CDR1 is SGHRS and CDR2 is YFSETQ in the germline V gene. This CDR3 reads CASSFTDTQYF. CDR3 nucleotides: TGCGCCAGCAGCTTCACAGATACGCAGTATTTT. The variable domain in full, with the rest retrieved from reference TRBV5-1 and TRBJ2-3, is KAGVTQTPRYLIKTRGQQVTLSCSPISGHRSVSWYQQTPGQGLQFLFEYFSETQRNKGNFPGRFSGRQFSNSRSEMNVSTLELGDSALYLCASSFTDTQYFGPGTRLTVL.

The rearrangement links TRBV5-1 to TRBJ1-1; D perhaps matches TRBD1 (5 bases). The CDR3 extends over 14 amino acids. Trimming removed 0 bases from V and 6 bases from J, with 12 bases in between. Germline V CDR1 and CDR2: SGHRS, YFSETQ. For the CDR3, the DNA is TGCGCCAGCAGCTTGGAGCTCGGGACCCCTGAAGCTTTCTTT. Protein: CASSLELGTPEAFF.

The chain joins TRBV7-3 to TRBJ2-2; no reliable D call. CDR3 length: 14 amino acids. Per germline, CDR1 SGHTA and CDR2 FQGTGA. The V end lost 5 bases, the J end lost 4 bases, and 11 bases lay between the germline ends. The CDR3 DNA follows: TGTGCCAGCAGCCGCCGCCCGGGCACCGGGGAGCTGTTTTTT. Its translation is CASSRRPGTGELFF.

Comments on this clone: Other DNA sequences in this specimen translate into the identical CDR3. J is TRBJ1-5 and V is TRBV30, with a tentative D call TRBD1 (5 bases). The CDR3 has 14 residues. Germline lookup yields CDR1 GTSNPN and CDR2 SVGIG (reference sequence). V lost 0 bases and J 7 bases, leaving 13 bases between the germline ends. CDR3 coding DNA: TGTGCCTGGAGTGTACTCGGGGGGGTGCAGCCCCAGCATTTT. This encodes CAWSVLGGVQPQHF.

The J gene is TRBJ2-5, the V gene TRBV5-1, with D possibly being TRBD1 (5 bases). The CDR3 has 13 amino acids. Germline V gene sequence: CDR1 SGHRS, CDR2 YFSETQ. The ends were cut back, 2 bases at V and 4 bases at J, with 9 bases in the middle. CDR3 sequence: CASSFRQSETQYF. CDR3 nucleotide sequence: TGCGCCAGCAGCTTCCGACAGTCAGAGACCCAGTACTTC.

J is TRBJ2-1 and V is TRBV5-1; a weak D match, TRBD1 (6 bases). Trimming left V 0 bases short and J 9 bases short, with 10 bases between. This CDR3 is built from 13 residues. Germline V CDR1 and CDR2: SGHRS, YFSETQ. CDR3 sequence: CASSLDPRGEQFF. For the CDR3, the DNA is TGCGCCAGCAGCTTGGATCCCAGGGGTGAGCAGTTCTTC.